This T cell receptor (beta chain) was sequenced during a study of CD8+ T cells in alopecia areata. Study-level information: Tofacitinib was taken orally by treated patients, and the dose was 5 to 10 mg twice daily.

This clone turned up a few times. Its cognate antigen is unknown. Study observations and caveats: Alopecia totalis/universalis scalp especially showed more expanded CD8+ clones than normal scalp. Under tofacitinib, fewer expanded CD8+ clones appeared among the top 100 scalp clones. Uncertainty about whether baseline CD8+ expansion is linked to response remains, with one nonresponder.

In each case, RNA was isolated and then reverse transcribed into cDNA as the sequencing template. This table comes from immunoSEQ multiplex PCR, and its TCRdb copy is limited to in-frame clones, with some not included. The data show 90,000 or so clones, with roughly 45% seen just once and about 17% held by the top ten. The CDR3 extends over 15 amino acids. From germline, CDR1 is SGHTA and CDR2 FQGNSA. V lost 4 bases and J 7 bases, leaving 16 bases between the germline ends. The treatment here: oral pan-JAK inhibitor, 5-10 mg twice daily. The TCR comes from a human donor with alopecia areata. This chain links TRBV7-2 with TRBJ2-2; the D call may be TRBD1 or TRBD2 (6 bases each). This specimen consisted of CD8+ T cells sorted from blood, obtained at week 24, from a patient treated with tofacitinib. As DNA, the CDR3 is TGTGCCAGCAGCTCCTTCGGGGGCAGCGGCGGGGAGCTGTTTTTT. As protein: CASSSFGGSGGELFF.